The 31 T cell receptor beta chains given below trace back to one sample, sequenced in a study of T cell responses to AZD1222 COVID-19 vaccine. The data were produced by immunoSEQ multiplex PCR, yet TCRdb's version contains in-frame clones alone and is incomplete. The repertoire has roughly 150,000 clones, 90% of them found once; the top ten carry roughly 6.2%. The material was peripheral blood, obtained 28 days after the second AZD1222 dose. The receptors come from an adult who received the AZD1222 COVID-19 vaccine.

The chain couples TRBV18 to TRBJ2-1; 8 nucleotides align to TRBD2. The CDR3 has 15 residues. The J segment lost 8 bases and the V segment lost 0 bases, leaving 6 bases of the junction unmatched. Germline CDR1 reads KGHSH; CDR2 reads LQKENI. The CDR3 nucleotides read TGTGCCAGCTCACCACCGCGAGCGGGGGCGTATGAGCAGTTCTTC. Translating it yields CASSPPRAGAYEQFF.

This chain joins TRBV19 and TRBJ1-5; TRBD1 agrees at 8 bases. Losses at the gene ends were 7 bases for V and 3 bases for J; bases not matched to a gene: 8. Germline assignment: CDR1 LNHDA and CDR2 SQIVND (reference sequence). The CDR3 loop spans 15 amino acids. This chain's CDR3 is CASNSGGTLNQPQHF. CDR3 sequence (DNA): TGTGCCAGTAATTCAGGGGGCACCCTCAATCAGCCCCAGCATTTT.

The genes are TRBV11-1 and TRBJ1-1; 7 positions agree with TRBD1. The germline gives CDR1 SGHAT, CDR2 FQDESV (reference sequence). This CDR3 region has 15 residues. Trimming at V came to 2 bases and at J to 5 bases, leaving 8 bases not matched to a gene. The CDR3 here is CASSLPRQGWTEAFF. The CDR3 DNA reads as TGTGCCAGCAGCTTACCCCGACAGGGTTGGACTGAAGCTTTCTTT. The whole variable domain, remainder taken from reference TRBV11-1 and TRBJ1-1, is EAEVAQSPRYKITEKSQAVAFWCDPISGHATLYWYRQILGQGPELLVQFQDESVVDDSQLPKDRFSAERLKGVDSTLKIQPAELGDSAMYLCASSLPRQGWTEAFFGQGTRLTVV.

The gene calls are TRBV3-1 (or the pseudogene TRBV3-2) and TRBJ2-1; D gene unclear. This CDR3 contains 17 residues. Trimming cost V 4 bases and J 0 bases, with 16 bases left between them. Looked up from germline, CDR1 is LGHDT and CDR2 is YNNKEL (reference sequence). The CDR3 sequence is CASSLALWMGSYNEQFF. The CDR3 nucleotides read TGTGCCAGCAGCCTAGCCTTGTGGATGGGCTCCTACAATGAGCAGTTCTTC.

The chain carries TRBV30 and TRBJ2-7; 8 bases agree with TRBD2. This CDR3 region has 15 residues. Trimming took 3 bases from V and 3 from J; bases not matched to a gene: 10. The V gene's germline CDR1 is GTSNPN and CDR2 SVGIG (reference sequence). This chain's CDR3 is CAWSENLAGHYEQYF. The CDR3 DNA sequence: TGTGCCTGGAGCGAGAATCTAGCGGGCCACTACGAGCAGTACTTC.

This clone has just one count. The CDR3 bases are TGTGCCAGCAGCCCCGGGACAGGTGACAATGAGCAGTTCTTC. Amino acid sequence: CASSPGTGDNEQFF. The chain uses TRBV7-3 and TRBJ2-1, with 8 nucleotides matching TRBD1. This CDR3 region has 14 residues. Germline lookup yields CDR1 SGHTA and CDR2 FQGTGA. The junction had 5 bases not matched to a gene; V was cut back by 5 bases and J by 5 bases.

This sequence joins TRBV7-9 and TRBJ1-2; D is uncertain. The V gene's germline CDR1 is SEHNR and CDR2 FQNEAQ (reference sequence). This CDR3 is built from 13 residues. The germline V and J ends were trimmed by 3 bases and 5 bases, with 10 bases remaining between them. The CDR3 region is CASSFPDIYGYTF. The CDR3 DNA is TGTGCCAGCAGCTTCCCCGACATTTATGGCTACACCTTC.

The CDR3 protein is CASSLAGRANYGYTF. The CDR3 DNA reads as TGTGCCAGCAGTTTGGCCGGGAGGGCGAACTATGGCTACACCTTC. The chain links TRBV28 to TRBJ1-2; the D is unclear. V was cut by 3 bases and J by 2 bases, with 13 bases left in between. This CDR3 spans 15 amino acids. Germline V gene data show CDR1 as MDHEN and CDR2 as SYDVKM.

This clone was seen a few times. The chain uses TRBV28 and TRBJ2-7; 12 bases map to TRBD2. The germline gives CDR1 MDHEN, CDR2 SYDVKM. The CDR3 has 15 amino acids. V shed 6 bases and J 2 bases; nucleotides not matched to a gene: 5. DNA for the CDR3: TGTGCCAGCAGACCTACTAGCGGGGGGACCTACGAGCAGTACTTC. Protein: CASRPTSGGTYEQYF.

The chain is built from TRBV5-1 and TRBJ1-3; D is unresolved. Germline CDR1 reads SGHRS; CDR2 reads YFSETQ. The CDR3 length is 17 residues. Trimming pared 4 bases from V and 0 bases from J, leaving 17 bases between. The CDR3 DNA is TGCGCCAGCAGCCCCGACATGGCCGGAGTCTCTGGAAACACCATATATTTT. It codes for CASSPDMAGVSGNTIYF.

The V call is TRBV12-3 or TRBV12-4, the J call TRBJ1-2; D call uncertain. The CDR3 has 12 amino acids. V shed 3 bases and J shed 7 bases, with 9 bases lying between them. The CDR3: CASSLREFGYTF. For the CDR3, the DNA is TGTGCCAGCAGTTTGAGGGAGTTTGGCTACACCTTC.

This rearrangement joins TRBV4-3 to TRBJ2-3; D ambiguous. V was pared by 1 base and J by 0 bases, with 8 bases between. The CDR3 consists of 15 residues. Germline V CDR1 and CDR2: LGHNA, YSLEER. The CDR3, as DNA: TGCGCCAGCAGCCAAGGGATTTCTAGCACAGATACGCAGTATTTT. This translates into CASSQGISSTDTQYF.

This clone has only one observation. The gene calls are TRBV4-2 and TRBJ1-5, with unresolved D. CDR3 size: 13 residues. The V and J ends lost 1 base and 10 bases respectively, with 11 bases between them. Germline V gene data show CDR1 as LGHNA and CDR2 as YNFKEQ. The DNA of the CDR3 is TGTGCCAGCAGCCAAGGGAATGCTGAACCCCAGCATTTT. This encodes CASSQGNAEPQHF.

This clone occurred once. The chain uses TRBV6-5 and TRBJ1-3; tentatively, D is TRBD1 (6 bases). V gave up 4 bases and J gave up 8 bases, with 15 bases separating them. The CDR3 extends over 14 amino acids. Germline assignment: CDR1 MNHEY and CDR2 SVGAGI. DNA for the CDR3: TGTGCCAGCAGTTGGGGGGATGGGGGCTACACCATATATTTT. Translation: CASSWGDGGYTIYF.

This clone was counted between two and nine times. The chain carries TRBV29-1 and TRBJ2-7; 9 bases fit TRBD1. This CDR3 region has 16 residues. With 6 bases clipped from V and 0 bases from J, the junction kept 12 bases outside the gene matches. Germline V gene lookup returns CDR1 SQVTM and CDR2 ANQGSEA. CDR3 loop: CSVVNRGRGGSYEQYF. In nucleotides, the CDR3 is TGCAGCGTCGTAAACAGGGGGCGCGGAGGCTCCTACGAGCAGTACTTC.

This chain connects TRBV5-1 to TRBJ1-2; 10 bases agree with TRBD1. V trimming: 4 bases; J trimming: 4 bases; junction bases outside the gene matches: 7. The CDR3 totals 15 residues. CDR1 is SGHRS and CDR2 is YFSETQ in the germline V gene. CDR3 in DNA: TGCGCCAGCAGCCCGGGGACAGGGGACGCCTATGGCTACACCTTC. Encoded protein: CASSPGTGDAYGYTF.

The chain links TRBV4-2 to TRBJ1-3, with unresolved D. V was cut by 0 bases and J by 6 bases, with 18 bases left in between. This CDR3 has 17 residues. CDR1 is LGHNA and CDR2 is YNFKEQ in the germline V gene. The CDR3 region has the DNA TGTGCCAGCAGCCAAGATTATGGGTCGCAGAATCTAAACACCATATATTTT. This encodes CASSQDYGSQNLNTIYF.

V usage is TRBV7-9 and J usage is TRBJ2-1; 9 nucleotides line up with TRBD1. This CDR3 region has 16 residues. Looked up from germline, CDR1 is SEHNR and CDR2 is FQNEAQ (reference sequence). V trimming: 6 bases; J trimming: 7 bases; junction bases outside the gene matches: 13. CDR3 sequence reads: CASSSTGGTSGNEQFF. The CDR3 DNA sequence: TGTGCCAGCAGTTCCACAGGGGGCACCTCAGGAAATGAGCAGTTCTTC.

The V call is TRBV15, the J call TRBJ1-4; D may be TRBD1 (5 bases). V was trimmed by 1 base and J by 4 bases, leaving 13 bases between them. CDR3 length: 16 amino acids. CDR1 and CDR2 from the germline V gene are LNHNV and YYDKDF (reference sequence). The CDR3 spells CATSRAPGTLNEKLFF. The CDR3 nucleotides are TGTGCCACCAGCAGAGCCCCCGGGACTCTTAATGAAAAACTGTTTTTT.

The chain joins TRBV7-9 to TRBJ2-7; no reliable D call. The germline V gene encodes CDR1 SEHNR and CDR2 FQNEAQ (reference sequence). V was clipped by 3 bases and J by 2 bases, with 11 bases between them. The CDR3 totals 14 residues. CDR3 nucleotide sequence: TGTGCCAGCAGCTTTGGGGAAGGCGCCTACGAGCAGTACTTC. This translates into CASSFGEGAYEQYF. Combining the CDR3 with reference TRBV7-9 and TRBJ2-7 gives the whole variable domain DTGVSQNPRHKITKRGQNVTFRCDPISEHNRLYWYRQTLGQGPEFLTYFQNEAQLEKSRLLSDRFSAERPKGSFSTLEIQRTEQGDSAMYLCASSFGEGAYEQYFGPGTRLTVT.

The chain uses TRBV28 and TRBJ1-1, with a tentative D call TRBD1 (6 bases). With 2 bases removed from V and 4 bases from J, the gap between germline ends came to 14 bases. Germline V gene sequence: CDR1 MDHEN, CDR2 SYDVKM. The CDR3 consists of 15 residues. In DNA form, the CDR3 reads TGTGCCAGCAGTTTAAGTGGGAGAGGGGGCACTGAAGCTTTCTTT. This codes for CASSLSGRGGTEAFF.

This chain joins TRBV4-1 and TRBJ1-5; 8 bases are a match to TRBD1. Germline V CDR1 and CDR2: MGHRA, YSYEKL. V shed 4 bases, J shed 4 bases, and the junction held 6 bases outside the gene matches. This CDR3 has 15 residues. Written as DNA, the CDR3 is TGCGCCAGCAGCCCGCAGGGGGCACGGAATCAGCCCCAGCATTTT. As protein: CASSPQGARNQPQHF.

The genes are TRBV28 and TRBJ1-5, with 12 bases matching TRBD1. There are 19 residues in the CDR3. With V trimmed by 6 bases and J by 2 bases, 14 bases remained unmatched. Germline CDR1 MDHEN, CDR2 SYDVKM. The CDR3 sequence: CASRGPGTGGFGGNQPQHF. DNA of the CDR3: TGTGCCAGCAGGGGCCCCGGGACAGGGGGCTTCGGGGGCAATCAGCCCCAGCATTTT. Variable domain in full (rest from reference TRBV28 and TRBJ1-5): DVKVTQSSRYLVKRTGEKVFLECVQDMDHENMFWYRQDPGLGLRLIYFSYDVKMKEKGDIPEGYSVSREKKERFSLILESASTNQTSMYLCASRGPGTGGFGGNQPQHFGDGTRLSIL.

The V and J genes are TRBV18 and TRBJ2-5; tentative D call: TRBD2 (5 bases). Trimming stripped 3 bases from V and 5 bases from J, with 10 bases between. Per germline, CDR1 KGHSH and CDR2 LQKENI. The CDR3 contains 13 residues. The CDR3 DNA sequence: TGTGCCAGCTCACCGAGAGGGTTGGAGACCCAGTACTTC. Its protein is CASSPRGLETQYF.

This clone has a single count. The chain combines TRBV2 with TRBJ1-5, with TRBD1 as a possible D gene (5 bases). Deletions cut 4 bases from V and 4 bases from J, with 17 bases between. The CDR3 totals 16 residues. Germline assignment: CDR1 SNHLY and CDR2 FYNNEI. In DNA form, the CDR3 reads TGTGCCAGCAGTGTCCAGGGCTTCGGGCGAAATCAGCCCCAGCATTTT. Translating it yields CASSVQGFGRNQPQHF.

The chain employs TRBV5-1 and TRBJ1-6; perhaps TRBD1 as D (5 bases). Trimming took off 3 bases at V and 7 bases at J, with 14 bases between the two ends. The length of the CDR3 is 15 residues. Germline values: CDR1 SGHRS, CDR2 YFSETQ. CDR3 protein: CASSSSGTENSPLHF. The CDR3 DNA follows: TGCGCCAGCAGCTCATCCGGGACGGAAAATTCACCCCTCCACTTT.

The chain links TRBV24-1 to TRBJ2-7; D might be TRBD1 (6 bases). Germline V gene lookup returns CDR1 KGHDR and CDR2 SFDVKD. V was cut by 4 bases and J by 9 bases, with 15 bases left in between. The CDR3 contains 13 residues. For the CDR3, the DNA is TGTGCCACCAGTGACGAAACAGGGTTCGGGCAGTACTTC. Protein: CATSDETGFGQYF.

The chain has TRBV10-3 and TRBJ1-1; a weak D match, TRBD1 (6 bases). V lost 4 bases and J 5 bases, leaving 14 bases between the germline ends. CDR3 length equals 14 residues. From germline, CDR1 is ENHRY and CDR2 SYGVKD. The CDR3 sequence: CAISGLRGGTEAFF. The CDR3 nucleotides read TGTGCCATCAGTGGTTTGAGGGGGGGAACTGAAGCTTTCTTT.

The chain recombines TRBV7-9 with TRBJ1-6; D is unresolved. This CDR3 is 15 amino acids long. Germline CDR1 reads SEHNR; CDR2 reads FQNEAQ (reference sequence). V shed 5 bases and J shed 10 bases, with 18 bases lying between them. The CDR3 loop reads CASSPLEGGGSPLHF. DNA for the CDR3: TGTGCCAGCAGCCCACTTGAGGGAGGAGGGTCACCCCTCCACTTT.

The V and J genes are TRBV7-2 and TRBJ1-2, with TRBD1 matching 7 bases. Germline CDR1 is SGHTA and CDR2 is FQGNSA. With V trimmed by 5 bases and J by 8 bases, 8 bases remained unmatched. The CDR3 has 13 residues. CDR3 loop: CASSPKPGGGYTF. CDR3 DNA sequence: TGTGCCAGCAGCCCGAAACCAGGGGGGGGCTACACCTTC.

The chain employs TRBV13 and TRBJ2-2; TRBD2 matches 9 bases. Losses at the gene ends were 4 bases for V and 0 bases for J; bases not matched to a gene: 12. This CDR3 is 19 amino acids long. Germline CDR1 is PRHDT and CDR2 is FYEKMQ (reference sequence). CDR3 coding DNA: TGTGCCAGCAGCTCGCCCTTTCGACTAGCGGTCGCGAACACCGGGGAGCTGTTTTTT. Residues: CASSSPFRLAVANTGELFF.